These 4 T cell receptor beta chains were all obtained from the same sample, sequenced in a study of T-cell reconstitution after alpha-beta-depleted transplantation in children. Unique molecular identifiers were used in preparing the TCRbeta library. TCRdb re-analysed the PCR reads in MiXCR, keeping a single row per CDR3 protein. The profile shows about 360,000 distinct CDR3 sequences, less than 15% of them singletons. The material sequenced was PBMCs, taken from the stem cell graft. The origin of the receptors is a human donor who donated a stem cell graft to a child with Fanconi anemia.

This CDR3 is CASSLMGVNQETQYF. The CDR3 region has the DNA TGTGCCAGCAGCTTGATGGGGGTCAACCAAGAGACCCAGTACTTC. The genes are TRBV5-6 and TRBJ2-5; D might be TRBD1 or TRBD2, each matching 5 bases. The CDR3 covers 15 residues. The V and J ends lost 1 base and 0 bases respectively, with 10 bases between them. Germline CDR1 is SGHDT and CDR2 is YYEEEE.

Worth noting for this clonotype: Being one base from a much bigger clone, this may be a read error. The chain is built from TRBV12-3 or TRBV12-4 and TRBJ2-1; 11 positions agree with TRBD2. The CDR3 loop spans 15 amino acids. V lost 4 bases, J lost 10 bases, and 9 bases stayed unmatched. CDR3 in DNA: TGTGCCAGCAGTTCTAGCGGGGGGCTGAGAGGGGAGCAGTTCTTC. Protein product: CASSSSGGLRGEQFF.

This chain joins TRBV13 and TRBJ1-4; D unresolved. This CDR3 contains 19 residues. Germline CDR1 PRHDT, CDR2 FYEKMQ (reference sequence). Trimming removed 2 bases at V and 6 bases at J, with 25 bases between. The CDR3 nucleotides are TGTGCCAGCAGCTTAAGAGGGCATGAACGGATCGGCAATGATGAAAAACTGTTTTTT. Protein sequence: CASSLRGHERIGNDEKLFF.

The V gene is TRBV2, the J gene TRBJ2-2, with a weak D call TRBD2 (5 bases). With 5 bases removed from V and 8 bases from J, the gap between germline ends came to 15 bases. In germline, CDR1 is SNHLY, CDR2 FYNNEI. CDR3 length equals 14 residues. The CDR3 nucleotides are TGTGCCAGCAGTCTAGAGGGTGGTGGAGGGGAGCTGTTTTTT. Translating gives CASSLEGGGGELFF.